This T cell receptor beta chain was profiled in a study of T cell responses to AZD1222 COVID-19 vaccine. Study-level findings and limits: Most donors were white British and more were female, and clonal diversity was possibly underestimated. Seropositive status at baseline applied to only six AZD1222 recipients. The study found Spike-specific TCR breadth and depth rose after two AZD1222 doses.

Profiled with immunoSEQ multiplex PCR; TCRdb holds only in-frame clones, not every one. This table holds approximately 140,000 clones, about 90% found once. Pooling of second doses given at about 4 or about 12 weeks was done. Comments on this clone: What it recognizes is unknown.

The V and J ends lost 6 bases and 7 bases respectively, with 11 bases between them. The CDR3 sequence is 12 residues long. From germline, CDR1 is SGHAT and CDR2 FQNNGV. This chain links TRBV11-2 with TRBJ2-3; TRBD2 is a possible D gene (5 bases). The clonotype comes from an adult who received the AZD1222 COVID-19 vaccine. The sequencing used peripheral blood, collected 28 days after the second AZD1222 dose. CDR3 DNA sequence: TGTGCCAGCAGGTCCAGAGGGAATACGCAGTATTTT. Translating it yields CASRSRGNTQYF.